A single T cell receptor (beta chain) is shown here with its context. Germline loops: CDR1 ENHRY, CDR2 SYGVKD. The CDR3 loop spans 13 amino acids. Unmatched junction bases numbered 5, after V lost 6 bases and J lost 8 bases. The sample comes from a study of T cells in Graves' hyperthyroidism and ophthalmopathy. Amplified regions were TCR beta CDR3 sequences from RNA transcripts. Primed by the HTBI set, a first-round RT-PCR was run on the TCR CDR3. TCRdb reprocessed the multiplex PCR reads with MiXCR, giving one entry per CDR3 protein. The sample lists some 92,000 distinct CDR3 sequences, approximately 40% occurring once.

Source material: peripheral blood or thyroid tissue (not recorded which). This receptor was identified in a woman aged 25 to 39 with Graves' hyperthyroidism. The gene calls are TRBV10-3 and TRBJ2-7, with 12 bases aligning to TRBD1. CDR3 loop: CAIRGQGAPKQYF. DNA of the CDR3: TGTGCCATCAGGGGACAGGGGGCGCCTAAGCAGTACTTC.